Described below is a single T cell receptor (beta chain) sequence and its context. Its target is unknown. The sample comes from a study of naive and memory T cell subsets. Study results and caveats: Over 85% of naive TCR sequences appeared only once, unlike memory subsets.

Germline values: CDR1 MDHEN, CDR2 SYDVKM. The J segment lost 0 bases and the V segment lost 3 bases, leaving 8 bases of the junction unmatched. This CDR3 is built from 17 residues. Two oligonucleotides, mixed equimolar, formed the beta constant-region primer covering TRBC1 and TRBC2. Nested alpha and beta constant-region primers with the SP2 primer drove four PCR rounds on ligated cDNA. TCRdb fed the UMI-ligation and nested PCR reads into MiXCR, producing one record per CDR3 protein. The profile shows 85,000 or so distinct CDR3 sequences, 9% of them singletons. The chain carries TRBV28 and TRBJ2-3, with 8 bases aligning to TRBD1. The sample taken for sequencing was naive CD8+ T cells from blood. This clonotype was obtained from a human donor in good health. The chain's CDR3 is CASSFDPRGPSTDTQYF. In nucleotides, the CDR3 is TGTGCCAGCAGTTTCGATCCCAGGGGGCCGAGCACAGATACGCAGTATTTT. Full variable domain (outside the CDR3, taken from reference TRBV28 and TRBJ2-3): DVKVTQSSRYLVKRTGEKVFLECVQDMDHENMFWYRQDPGLGLRLIYFSYDVKMKEKGDIPEGYSVSREKKERFSLILESASTNQTSMYLCASSFDPRGPSTDTQYFGPGTRLTVL.